The next 17 T cell receptor beta chains were all read from a single sample in a study of blood T cell repertoires in COVID-19. Sequencing used immunoSEQ multiplex PCR; TCRdb keeps in-frame clones, though not all of them. The data show approximately 28,000 clones, 85% to 95% seen once. Material for sequencing was peripheral blood. The receptors stem from a woman in her 70s with COVID-19, enrolled during active disease.

The V call is TRBV28, the J call TRBJ2-1, with 8 bases fitting TRBD2. In germline, CDR1 is MDHEN, CDR2 SYDVKM. The V segment lost 3 bases and the J segment 2 bases; nucleotides outside the gene matches: 6. This CDR3 comprises 16 residues. DNA for the CDR3: TGTGCCAGCAGTTTCACCGCGGGACTAGCCTACAATGAGCAGTTCTTC. This translates into CASSFTAGLAYNEQFF.

This chain uses TRBV4-1 with TRBJ2-3, with 11 nucleotides matching TRBD2. The CDR3 runs 17 residues. Germline CDR1 MGHRA, CDR2 YSYEKL. The trim removed 3 bases at V and 5 bases at J, leaving 10 bases unmatched. The CDR3 nucleotides are TGCGCCAGCAGCCAGAGTATCCTAGCGGGAGGTAAAGATACGCAGTATTTT. This encodes CASSQSILAGGKDTQYF.

With regard to this clone: The junction and the germline gene differ at one end; a read error may be behind it. The rearrangement uses TRBV4-3 and TRBJ2-7; the match to TRBD2 covers 9 bases. The germline gives CDR1 LGHNA, CDR2 YSLEER. The CDR3 spans 14 residues. In nucleotides, the CDR3 is TGCGCCAGCAGCCCCGGGACTAGCTCCGACGAGCAGTACTTC. Translation gives CASSPGTSSDEQYF.

The chain uses TRBV14 and TRBJ1-3; D is possibly TRBD1 (5 bases). CDR3 length equals 14 residues. The V end was cut by 3 bases, the J end by 1 base, with 7 bases between. Germline-derived CDR1 and CDR2 are SGHDN and FVKESK. CDR3 in amino acids: CASSQTASGNTIYF. Written as DNA, the CDR3 is TGTGCCAGCAGCCAGACAGCATCTGGAAACACCATATATTTT. Full variable domain (missing parts from reference TRBV14 and TRBJ1-3): EAGVTQFPSHSVIEKGQTVTLRCDPISGHDNLYWYRRVMGKEIKFLLHFVKESKQDESGMPNNRFLAERTGGTYSTLKVQPAELEDSGVYFCASSQTASGNTIYFGEGSWLTVV.

V gene TRBV23-1 combines with J gene TRBJ2-2; D is possibly TRBD2 (6 bases). TRBV23-1 is placed among ORFs of uncertain function. V gave up 7 bases and J gave up 2 bases, with 14 bases separating them. The CDR3 is 15 residues long. This chain's CDR3 is CASTTSGANTGELFF. The CDR3 DNA is TGCGCCAGCACCACCTCGGGAGCCAACACCGGGGAGCTGTTTTTT.

This sequence joins TRBV9 and TRBJ2-7; 12 bases line up with TRBD2. There are 14 residues in the CDR3. CDR1 and CDR2 from the germline V gene are SGDLS and YYNGEE. With 0 bases clipped from V and 6 bases from J, the junction kept 1 base outside the gene matches. The CDR3 spells CASSVETSGSEQYF. For the CDR3, the DNA is TGTGCCAGCAGCGTAGAGACTAGCGGGAGCGAGCAGTACTTC.

In DNA form, the CDR3 reads TGTGCCAGCAGCTTAGCGCTAGCGGGAACGTACGAGCAGTACTTC. Amino acid sequence: CASSLALAGTYEQYF. The chain has TRBV7-2 and TRBJ2-7, with TRBD2 matching over 9 bases. Germline V lookup: CDR1 SGHTA, CDR2 FQGNSA. The CDR3 runs 15 residues. V lost 0 bases and J lost 4; bases outside the gene matches: 4. Based on the CDR3 plus reference TRBV7-2 and TRBJ2-7, the full variable domain is GAGVSQSPSNKVTEKGKDVELRCDPISGHTALYWYRQSLGQGLEFLIYFQGNSAPDKSGLPSDRFSAERTGGSVSTLTIQRTQQEDSAVYLCASSLALAGTYEQYFGPGTRLTVT.

The chain couples TRBV6-2 or TRBV6-3 to TRBJ2-6; maybe TRBD2 (6 bases). This CDR3 is built from 16 residues. The V end lost 6 bases, the J end lost 1 base, and 13 bases lay between the germline ends. CDR1 and CDR2 from the germline V gene are MNHEY and SVGEGT. CDR3 in DNA: TGTGCCAGCAGCTCTTACGCGGGATCTGGGGCCAACGTCCTGACTTTC. It encodes CASSSYAGSGANVLTF.

V is TRBV5-8 and J is TRBJ1-1; D might be TRBD1 (6 bases). Trimming took 0 bases from V and 1 from J, leaving 7 bases between them. CDR3 size: 14 residues. The germline gives CDR1 SGHTS, CDR2 YDEGEE. CDR3 amino acids: CASSLGTANTEAFF. The CDR3 DNA sequence: TGTGCCAGCAGCTTGGGGACAGCGAACACTGAAGCTTTCTTT. The full variable domain, in which reference TRBV5-8 and TRBJ1-1 provide the parts outside the CDR3, is EAGVTQSPTHLIKTRGQQATLRCSPISGHTSVYWYQQALGLGLQFLLWYDEGEERNRGNFPPRFSGRQFPNYSSELNVNALELEDSALYLCASSLGTANTEAFFGQGTRLTVV.

The CDR3 sequence: CASSLLNYRSLSREQYF. In nucleotides, the CDR3 is TGTGCCAGCAGTTTACTCAACTACCGGTCCCTTAGCCGGGAGCAGTACTTC. This sequence joins TRBV28 and TRBJ2-7; D call uncertain. The ends were cut back, 2 bases at V and 7 bases at J, with 24 bases in the middle. The CDR3 totals 17 residues. Per germline, CDR1 MDHEN and CDR2 SYDVKM.

The chain uses TRBV10-3 and TRBJ1-6; D is uncertain. Germline V gives CDR1 ENHRY, CDR2 SYGVKD. The CDR3 runs to 13 residues. V was shortened by 6 bases and J by 3 bases, with 6 bases between the two germline ends. The CDR3, as DNA: TGTGCCATCAGAATAGACTATAATTCACCCCTCCACTTT. Protein: CAIRIDYNSPLHF.

This sequence joins TRBV7-6 and TRBJ2-7; 7 nucleotides match TRBD1. CDR1 is SGHVS, CDR2 FNYEAQ, per germline. This CDR3 contains 15 residues. J was trimmed by 5 bases and V by 5 bases; bases with no gene match: 12. CDR3 protein: CASSPGSGQVHEQYF. The DNA for the CDR3 is TGTGCCAGCAGCCCAGGGTCCGGACAGGTCCACGAGCAGTACTTC.

The chain links TRBV5-1 to TRBJ2-1; D unclear. The CDR3 covers 13 residues. The V end was cut by 1 base, the J end by 5 bases, with 7 bases between. Germline lookup yields CDR1 SGHRS and CDR2 YFSETQ. CDR3: CASSLRVDNEQFF. The CDR3 DNA is TGCGCCAGCAGCTTGCGAGTTGACAATGAGCAGTTCTTC.

V usage is TRBV19 and J usage is TRBJ1-5; TRBD1 agrees at 10 bases. The V segment lost 6 bases and the J segment 4 bases; nucleotides outside the gene matches: 12. The CDR3 runs to 17 residues. Germline assignment: CDR1 LNHDA and CDR2 SQIVND (reference sequence). CDR3 DNA sequence: TGTGCCAGTAGAACCCCCCGGACAGGGGGGTTGAATCAGCCCCAGCATTTT. Its protein is CASRTPRTGGLNQPQHF.

The CDR3 region has the DNA TGCGCCAGCAGCCAGGGACAGGGAGCTGGAAACACCATATATTTT. Protein sequence: CASSQGQGAGNTIYF. The J gene is TRBJ1-3, the V gene TRBV5-1, with 9 bases that match TRBD1. The germline gives CDR1 SGHRS, CDR2 YFSETQ. The CDR3 length is 15 residues. V dropped 4 bases and J dropped 2; count of bases not matched to a gene: 4.

This chain joins TRBV10-3 and TRBJ1-1, with TRBD1 as a possible D gene (6 bases). Germline CDR1 reads ENHRY; CDR2 reads SYGVKD. Trimming shortened V by 6 bases and J by 0 bases, and 14 bases separated the two germline ends. The CDR3 totals 15 residues. The CDR3 sequence is CAIRPSGQMNTEAFF. CDR3 in DNA: TGTGCCATCAGACCCAGCGGACAGATGAACACTGAAGCTTTCTTT.

The chain has TRBV7-3 and TRBJ2-1, with unresolved D. The V and J ends lost 1 base and 4 bases respectively, with 14 bases between them. The CDR3 sequence is 16 residues long. Germline V gives CDR1 SGHTA, CDR2 FQGTGA. The CDR3 DNA is TGTGCCAGCAGCTTAAACCCATTTCTAGGATACAATGAGCAGTTCTTC. Its translation is CASSLNPFLGYNEQFF.